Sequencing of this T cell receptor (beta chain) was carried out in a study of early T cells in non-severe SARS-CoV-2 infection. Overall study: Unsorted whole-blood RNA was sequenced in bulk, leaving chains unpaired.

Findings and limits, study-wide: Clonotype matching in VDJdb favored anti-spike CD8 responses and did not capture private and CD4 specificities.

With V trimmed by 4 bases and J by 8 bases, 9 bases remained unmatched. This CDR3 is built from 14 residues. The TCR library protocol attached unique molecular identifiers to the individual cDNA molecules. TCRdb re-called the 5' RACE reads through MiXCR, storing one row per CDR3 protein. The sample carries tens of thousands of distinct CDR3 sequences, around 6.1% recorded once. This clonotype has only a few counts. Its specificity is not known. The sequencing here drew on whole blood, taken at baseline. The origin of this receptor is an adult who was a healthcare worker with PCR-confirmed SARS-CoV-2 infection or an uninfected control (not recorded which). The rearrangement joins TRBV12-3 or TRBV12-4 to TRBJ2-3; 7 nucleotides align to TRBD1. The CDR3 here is CASSSMTGSATQYF. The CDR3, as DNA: TGTGCCAGCAGTTCCATGACAGGGTCCGCTACGCAGTATTTT.